Below, 10 T cell receptor beta chains from the same sample are listed, as sequenced in a study of Ad26.COV2.S vaccination and SARS-CoV-2 variants. Sequencing was performed with immunoSEQ multiplex PCR; in TCRdb, only in-frame clones are kept and a portion is missing. The data show around 420,000 clones, approximately 90% seen once. The treatment here: about 20 received Ad26.COV2.S at low or high dose, single or two shots; about 5 received placebo; per-sample allocation not given. Day 63 after the first vaccine or placebo injection was the time point for sampling. The sequencing used peripheral blood, collected in a trial of Ad26.COV2.S vaccine versus placebo. The receptors come from a person between 18 and 60 years old who received the Ad26.COV2.S COVID-19 vaccine or a placebo.

V gene TRBV28 combines with J gene TRBJ2-1, with D unclear. From germline, CDR1 is MDHEN and CDR2 SYDVKM. V shed 4 bases and J shed 12 bases, with 10 bases lying between them. The CDR3 sequence is 11 residues long. The CDR3 here is CASSSAEMQFF. CDR3 DNA sequence: TGTGCCAGCAGTTCTGCAGAAATGCAGTTCTTC.

The rearrangement links TRBV25-1 to TRBJ2-1; D is perhaps TRBD1 or TRBD2 (6 bases each). Germline V gene lookup returns CDR1 MGHDK and CDR2 SYGVNS. V lost 8 bases to trimming and J lost 15 bases, with 23 bases between them. The CDR3 runs to 13 residues. The CDR3 nucleotides are TGTGCCAGCGGGGGACTGGGCAGGGGAGTCAGGTTCTTC. Residues: CASGGLGRGVRFF.

The chain links TRBV7-6 to TRBJ1-5, with a possible D match to TRBD1 (6 bases). CDR1 is SGHVS and CDR2 is FNYEAQ in the germline V gene. V was clipped by 1 base and J by 4 bases, with 11 bases between them. The CDR3 consists of 15 residues. The CDR3 reads CASSLVTGRNQPQHF. The CDR3 coding sequence is TGTGCCAGCAGCTTAGTAACAGGGAGGAATCAGCCCCAGCATTTT.

The rearrangement joins TRBV4-3 to TRBJ2-1; D is perhaps TRBD1 (5 bases). The V gene lost 5 bases and the J gene lost 0 bases, with 11 bases spanning the gap. CDR3 length equals 15 residues. Germline CDR1 and CDR2: LGHNA and YSLEER. The CDR3 DNA reads as TGCGCCAGCAGCGACGACAGATACTCCTACAATGAGCAGTTCTTC. This encodes CASSDDRYSYNEQFF.

This chain connects TRBV7-2 to TRBJ1-2; D gene uncertain. V was cut by 2 bases and J by 4 bases, with 14 bases left in between. The germline V gene has CDR1 SGHTA and CDR2 FQGNSA. The CDR3 has 15 residues. Here the CDR3 reads CASSLRAAAPYGYTF. Here the CDR3 DNA reads TGTGCCAGCAGCTTACGGGCGGCAGCACCCTATGGCTACACCTTC.

This chain links TRBV19 with TRBJ2-3; D unclear. The CDR3 sequence is 13 residues long. Germline V gene data show CDR1 as LNHDA and CDR2 as SQIVND (reference sequence). Trimming shortened V by 6 bases and J by 0 bases, and 7 bases separated the two germline ends. The CDR3 here is CASRVPSTDTQYF. CDR3 nucleotides: TGTGCCAGTAGGGTACCTAGCACAGATACGCAGTATTTT.

The rearrangement uses TRBV28 and TRBJ1-6, with TRBD1 matching 10 bases. Per germline, CDR1 MDHEN and CDR2 SYDVKM. V gave up 2 bases and J gave up 6 bases; unmatched junction bases: 4. This CDR3 is 16 amino acids long. CDR3 residues: CASSLPRQGANSPLHF. The CDR3 region has the DNA TGTGCCAGCAGTTTACCCCGACAGGGGGCTAATTCACCCCTCCACTTT.

The chain is built from TRBV6-2 or TRBV6-3 and TRBJ1-5; D gene unclear. V was trimmed by 5 bases and J by 6 bases, leaving 14 bases between them. The CDR3 length is 14 residues. Germline CDR1 is MNHEY and CDR2 is SVGEGT. CDR3 DNA: TGTGCCAGCAGTCTCCGGGAGTTGGTTCAGCCCCAGCATTTT. Protein product: CASSLRELVQPQHF.

This clone was found a few times. The V gene is TRBV27, the J gene TRBJ2-7; D possibly corresponds to TRBD1 (6 bases). Germline CDR1 reads MNHEY; CDR2 reads SMNVEV (reference sequence). V was trimmed by 4 bases and J by 5 bases, leaving 21 bases between them. The CDR3 spans 16 residues. CDR3 bases: TGTGCCAGCAGTTCCTCCCGGGACAAAAACGGCCACGAGCAGTACTTC. Translation: CASSSSRDKNGHEQYF.

Only a few counts were recorded for this clone. The chain uses TRBV5-5 and TRBJ1-1; D is ambiguous. Trimming took 4 bases from V and 0 from J, leaving 10 bases between them. The CDR3 spans 14 residues. The germline V gene has CDR1 SGHKS and CDR2 YYEKEE (reference sequence). The CDR3 sequence is CASSVQLMNTEAFF. The CDR3 DNA sequence: TGTGCCAGCAGCGTACAGCTTATGAACACTGAAGCTTTCTTT.